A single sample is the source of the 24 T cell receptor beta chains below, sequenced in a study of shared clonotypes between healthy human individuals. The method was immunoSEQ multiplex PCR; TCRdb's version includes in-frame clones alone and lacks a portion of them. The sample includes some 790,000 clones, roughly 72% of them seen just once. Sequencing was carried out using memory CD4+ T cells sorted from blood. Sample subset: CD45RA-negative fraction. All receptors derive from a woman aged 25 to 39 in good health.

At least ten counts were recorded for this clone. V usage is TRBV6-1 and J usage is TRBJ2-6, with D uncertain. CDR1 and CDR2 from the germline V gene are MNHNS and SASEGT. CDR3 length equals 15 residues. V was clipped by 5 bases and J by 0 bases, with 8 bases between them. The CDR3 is CASSPGHSGANVLTF. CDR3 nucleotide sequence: TGTGCCAGCAGTCCCGGCCACTCTGGGGCCAACGTCCTGACTTTC.

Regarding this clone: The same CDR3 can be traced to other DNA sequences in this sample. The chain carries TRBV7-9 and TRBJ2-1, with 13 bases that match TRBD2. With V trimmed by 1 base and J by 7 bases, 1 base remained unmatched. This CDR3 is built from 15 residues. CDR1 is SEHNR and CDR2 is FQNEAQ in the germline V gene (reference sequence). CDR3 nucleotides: TGTGCCAGCAGCTTAGTGACTAGCGGGAGGAATGAGCAGTTCTTC. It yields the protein CASSLVTSGRNEQFF.

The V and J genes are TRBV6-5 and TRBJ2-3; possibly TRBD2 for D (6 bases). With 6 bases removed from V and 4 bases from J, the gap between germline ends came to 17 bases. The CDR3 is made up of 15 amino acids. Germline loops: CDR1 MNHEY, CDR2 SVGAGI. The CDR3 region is CASSLMQGGPDTQYF. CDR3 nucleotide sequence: TGTGCCAGCAGCCTAATGCAGGGAGGCCCAGATACGCAGTATTTT.

This CDR3 is CASSDPRRAYGYTF. In DNA, the CDR3 is TGCGCCAGCAGTGACCCGAGGAGAGCCTATGGCTACACCTTC. The chain uses TRBV10-2 and TRBJ1-2; no clear D. Trimming removed 3 bases at V and 4 bases at J, with 12 bases between. In germline, CDR1 is WSHSY, CDR2 SAAADI. This CDR3 comprises 14 residues.

Here the CDR3 DNA reads TGTGCCAGCAGTGAAATTGAGACAGGGGCCCACGAGCAGTACTTC. Encoded protein: CASSEIETGAHEQYF. The chain couples TRBV2 to TRBJ2-7; 8 nucleotides match TRBD1. CDR3 length: 15 amino acids. The trim removed 2 bases at V and 5 bases at J, leaving 8 bases unmatched. CDR1 and CDR2 from the germline V gene are SNHLY and FYNNEI.

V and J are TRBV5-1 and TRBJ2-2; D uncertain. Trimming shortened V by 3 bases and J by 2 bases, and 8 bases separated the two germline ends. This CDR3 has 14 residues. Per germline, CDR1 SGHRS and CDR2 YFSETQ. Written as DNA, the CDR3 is TGCGCCAGCAGCTCGGAAGGAAACACCGGGGAGCTGTTTTTT. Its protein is CASSSEGNTGELFF.

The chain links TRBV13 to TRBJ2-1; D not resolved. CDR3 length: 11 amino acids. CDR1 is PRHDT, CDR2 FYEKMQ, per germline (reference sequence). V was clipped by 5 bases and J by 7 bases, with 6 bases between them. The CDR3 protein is CASSAQNEQFF. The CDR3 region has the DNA TGTGCCAGCAGCGCGCAGAATGAGCAGTTCTTC.

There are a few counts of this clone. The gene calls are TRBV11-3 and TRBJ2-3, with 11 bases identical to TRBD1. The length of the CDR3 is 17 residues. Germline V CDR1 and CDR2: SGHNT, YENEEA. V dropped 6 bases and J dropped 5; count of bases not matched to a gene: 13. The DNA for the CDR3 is TGTGCCAGCAGAGCAGGGATCGGACAGGGGGCCGGAGATACGCAGTATTTT. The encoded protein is CASRAGIGQGAGDTQYF.

The CDR3 nucleotides read TGTGCCAGCTCACTATCGACAGGGGGGAATGAAAAACTGTTTTTT. Its translation is CASSLSTGGNEKLFF. The rearrangement joins TRBV18 to TRBJ1-4, with TRBD1 matching over 9 bases. Germline V gene data show CDR1 as KGHSH and CDR2 as LQKENI. V dropped 4 bases and J dropped 5; count of bases not matched to a gene: 5. This CDR3 comprises 15 residues.

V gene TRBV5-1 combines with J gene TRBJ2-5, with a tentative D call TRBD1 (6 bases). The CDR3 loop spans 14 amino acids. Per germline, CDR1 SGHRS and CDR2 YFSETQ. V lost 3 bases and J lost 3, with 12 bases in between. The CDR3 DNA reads TGCGCCAGCAGCTACCGGACAGAGAAAGAGACCCAGTACTTC. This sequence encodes CASSYRTEKETQYF.

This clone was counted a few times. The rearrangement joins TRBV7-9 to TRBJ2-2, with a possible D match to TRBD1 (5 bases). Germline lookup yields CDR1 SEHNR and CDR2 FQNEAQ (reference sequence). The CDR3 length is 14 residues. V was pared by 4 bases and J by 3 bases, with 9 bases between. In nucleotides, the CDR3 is TGTGCCAGCAGCTGGGGCGGATACACCGGGGAGCTGTTTTTT. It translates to CASSWGGYTGELFF.

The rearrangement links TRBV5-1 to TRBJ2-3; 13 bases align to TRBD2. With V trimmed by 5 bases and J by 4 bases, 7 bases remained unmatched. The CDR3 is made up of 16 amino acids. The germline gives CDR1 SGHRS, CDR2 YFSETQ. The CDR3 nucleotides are TGCGCCAGCAGTCGCACCGGGACTAGCGGGGCAGATACGCAGTATTTT. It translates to CASSRTGTSGADTQYF.

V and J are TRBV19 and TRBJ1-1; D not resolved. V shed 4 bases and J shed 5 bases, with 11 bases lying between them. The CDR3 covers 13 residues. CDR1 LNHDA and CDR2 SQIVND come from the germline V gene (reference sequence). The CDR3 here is CASSRSETTEAFF. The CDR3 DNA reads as TGTGCCAGTAGTAGATCTGAAACAACTGAAGCTTTCTTT. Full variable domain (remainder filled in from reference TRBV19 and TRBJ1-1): DGGITQSPKYLFRKEGQNVTLSCEQNLNHDAMYWYRQDPGQGLRLIYYSQIVNDFQKGDIAEGYSVSREKKESFPLTVTSAQKNPTAFYLCASSRSETTEAFFGQGTRLTVV.

CDR3 amino acids: CASMGLPLGAGELFF. CDR3 DNA: TGTGCCAGCATGGGACTTCCATTAGGGGCCGGGGAGCTGTTTTTT. V and J are TRBV27 and TRBJ2-2; D is possibly TRBD2 (6 bases). This CDR3 has 15 amino acids. CDR1 is MNHEY, CDR2 SMNVEV, per germline (reference sequence). The germline V and J ends were trimmed by 7 bases and 6 bases, with 18 bases remaining between them.

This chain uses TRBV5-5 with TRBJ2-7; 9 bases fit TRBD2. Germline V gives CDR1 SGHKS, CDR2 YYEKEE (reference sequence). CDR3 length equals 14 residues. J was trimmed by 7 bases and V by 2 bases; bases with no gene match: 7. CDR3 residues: CASSFQAGGQEQYF. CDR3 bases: TGTGCCAGCAGCTTTCAGGCGGGAGGGCAGGAGCAGTACTTC. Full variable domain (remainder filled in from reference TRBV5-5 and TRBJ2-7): DAGVTQSPTHLIKTRGQQVTLRCSPISGHKSVSWYQQVLGQGPQFIFQYYEKEERGRGNFPDRFSARQFPNYSSELNVNALLLGDSALYLCASSFQAGGQEQYFGPGTRLTVT.

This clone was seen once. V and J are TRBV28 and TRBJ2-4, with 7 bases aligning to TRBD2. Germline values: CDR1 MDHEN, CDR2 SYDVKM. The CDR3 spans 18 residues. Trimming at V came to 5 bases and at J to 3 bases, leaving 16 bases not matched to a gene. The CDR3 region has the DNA TGTGCCAGCAGTCCCGCGGCGGGCAGTTGGGAGGGCAAAAACATTCAGTACTTC. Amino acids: CASSPAAGSWEGKNIQYF.

This CDR3 is CASSDPGLYEQYF. The CDR3 bases are TGTGCCAGCAGTGACCCCGGACTGTACGAGCAGTACTTC. This chain uses TRBV2 with TRBJ2-7; weak D call: TRBD2 (5 bases). The V gene lost 3 bases and the J gene lost 4 bases, with 10 bases spanning the gap. Germline-derived CDR1 and CDR2 are SNHLY and FYNNEI. The CDR3 consists of 13 residues.

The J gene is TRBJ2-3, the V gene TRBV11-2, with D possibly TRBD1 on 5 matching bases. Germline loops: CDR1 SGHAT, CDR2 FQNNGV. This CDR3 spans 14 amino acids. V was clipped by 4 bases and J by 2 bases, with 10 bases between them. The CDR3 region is CASSSQGPTDTQYF. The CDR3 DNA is TGTGCCAGCAGCTCCCAGGGCCCCACAGATACGCAGTATTTT.

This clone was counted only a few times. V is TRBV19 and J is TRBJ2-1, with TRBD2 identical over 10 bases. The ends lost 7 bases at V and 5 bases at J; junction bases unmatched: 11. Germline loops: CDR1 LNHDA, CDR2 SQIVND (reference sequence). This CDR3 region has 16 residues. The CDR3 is CASKSPSGSLHNEQFF. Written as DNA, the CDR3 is TGTGCCAGTAAGTCCCCTAGCGGGAGTCTGCACAATGAGCAGTTCTTC.

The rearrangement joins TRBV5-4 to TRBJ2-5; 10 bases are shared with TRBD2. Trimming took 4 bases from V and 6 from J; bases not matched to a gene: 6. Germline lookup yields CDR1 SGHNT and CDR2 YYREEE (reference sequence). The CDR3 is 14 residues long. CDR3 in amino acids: CASSQREGGKTQYF. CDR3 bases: TGTGCCAGCAGCCAGCGGGAGGGCGGAAAGACCCAGTACTTC.

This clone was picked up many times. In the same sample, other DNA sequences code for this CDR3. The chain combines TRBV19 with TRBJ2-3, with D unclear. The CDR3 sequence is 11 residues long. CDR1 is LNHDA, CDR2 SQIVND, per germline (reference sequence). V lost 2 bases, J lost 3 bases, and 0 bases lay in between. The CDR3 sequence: CASSITDTQYF. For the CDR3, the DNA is TGTGCCAGTAGTATAACAGATACGCAGTATTTT.

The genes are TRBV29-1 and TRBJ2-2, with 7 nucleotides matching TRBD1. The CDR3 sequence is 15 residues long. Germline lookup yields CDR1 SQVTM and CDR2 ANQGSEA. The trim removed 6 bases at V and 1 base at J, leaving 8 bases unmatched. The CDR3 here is CSVFIQGRNTGELFF. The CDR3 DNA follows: TGCAGCGTGTTCATACAGGGGAGGAACACCGGGGAGCTGTTTTTT.

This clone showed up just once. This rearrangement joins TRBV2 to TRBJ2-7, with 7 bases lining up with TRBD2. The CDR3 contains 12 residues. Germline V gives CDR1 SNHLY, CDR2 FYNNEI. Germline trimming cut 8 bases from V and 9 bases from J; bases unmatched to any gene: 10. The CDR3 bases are TGTGCCAGCTGTGTGGGGGGGGAGATGCAGTACTTC. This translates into CASCVGGEMQYF.

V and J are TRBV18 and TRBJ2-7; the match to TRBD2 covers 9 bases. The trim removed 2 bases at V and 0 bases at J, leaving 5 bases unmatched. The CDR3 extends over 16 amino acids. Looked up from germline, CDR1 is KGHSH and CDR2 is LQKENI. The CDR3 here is CASSPRLADSSYEQYF. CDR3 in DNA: TGTGCCAGCTCACCAAGACTAGCGGATAGCTCCTACGAGCAGTACTTC.